This note documents a single TCR beta chain sequence. Within the sample, other DNA sequences also encode this same CDR3. The data derive from a study of blood T cell repertoires in COVID-19. Study summary: COVID-19 samples collected from the United States, Italy and Spain covered acute and convalescent phases.

In the authors' workflow: Reference gene primer amplification gave estimated nucleated cell counts. Measured with immunoSEQ multiplex PCR; TCRdb has only the in-frame clones, and not every one. That table supplies the V and J calls and clone size; D and trimming were determined from the DNA. Of fewer than 500,000 clones listed, roughly 89% are singletons. The CDR3 has 13 amino acids. CDR1 and CDR2 from the germline V gene are KGHSH and LQKENI. Trimming stripped 6 bases from V and 2 bases from J, with 10 bases between. The V call is TRBV18, the J call TRBJ1-1, with TRBD1 as a possible D gene (6 bases). Sequencing was performed on peripheral blood. The receptor's source is a young woman with active or convalescent COVID-19. CDR3 amino acids: CASSRTVNTEAFF. DNA for the CDR3: TGTGCCAGCTCCAGGACAGTTAACACTGAAGCTTTCTTT.